The 14 T cell receptor beta chains presented below share a single source sample, sequenced in a study of CD8+CD57+ T cells in acquired aplastic anemia. Genomic DNA was employed as the template in profiling TCR beta VDJ and CDR3. Each CDR3 protein is one row after TCRdb ran MiXCR on the reads. In the table there are around 430,000 distinct CDR3 sequences, under 40% of which are singletons. Before being chosen for sequencing, patients had shown CD8+CD57+ cell expansion by flow cytometry. Sequencing used sorted CD4+, CD8+, or CD8+CD57+ T cells (not recorded which) from PBMCs. The source is a human donor with aplastic anemia.

The gene calls are TRBV10-3 and TRBJ1-5, with 9 bases fitting TRBD1. Germline V lookup: CDR1 ENHRY, CDR2 SYGVKD. The length of the CDR3 is 18 residues. V lost 3 bases, J lost 3 bases, and 12 bases stayed unmatched. As DNA, the CDR3 is TGTGCCATCAGTGACCCGGACAGGGGAGAGAGCTACAATCAGCCCCAGCATTTT. Translating gives CAISDPDRGESYNQPQHF.

The chain carries TRBV20-1 and TRBJ1-4; D is unresolved. Per germline, CDR1 DFQATT and CDR2 SNEGSKA (reference sequence). The CDR3 is 12 amino acids. With 6 bases removed from V and 7 bases from J, the gap between germline ends came to 12 bases. The CDR3 here is CSAVREGEKLFF. DNA for the CDR3: TGCAGTGCGGTCCGGGAGGGTGAAAAACTGTTTTTT.

This clonotype was counted many times. The V gene is TRBV20-1, the J gene TRBJ2-3, with 11 bases lining up with TRBD2. Looked up from germline, CDR1 is DFQATT and CDR2 is SNEGSKA (reference sequence). This CDR3 spans 15 amino acids. The J segment lost 2 bases and the V segment lost 6 bases, leaving 7 bases of the junction unmatched. The CDR3: CSADQTSGVTDTQYF. CDR3 nucleotide sequence: TGCAGTGCGGATCAGACTAGCGGGGTCACAGATACGCAGTATTTT.

This clonotype has at least ten counts. The chain links TRBV15 to TRBJ1-2, with D unclear. V lost 6 bases, J lost 1 base, and 12 bases lay in between. The germline CDR1 and CDR2 sequences are LNHNV and YYDKDF (reference sequence). The CDR3 runs 14 residues. CDR3 protein: CATSLEGNNYGYTF. CDR3 in DNA: TGTGCCACCAGTCTCGAGGGAAATAACTATGGCTACACCTTC.

This clonotype was seen more than once but under ten times. Just one base apart from a much larger clone, this may be a read error. This chain connects TRBV25-1 to TRBJ1-2; D ambiguous. V lost 7 bases and J lost 8, with 20 bases in between. This CDR3 spans 14 amino acids. Per the germline V gene, CDR1 is MGHDK and CDR2 is SYGVNS. The CDR3 DNA is TGTGCCAGCAACCCGACCGGAAGGGCATGGGGCTACACCTTC. Amino acid sequence: CASNPTGRAWGYTF.

As for this clonotype: Given a much more abundant clone one base away, this may be a read error. The DNA of the CDR3 is TGTGTCAGCAGCCTGAGGGGTTCACCCCTCCACTTT. Translating gives CVSSLRGSPLHF. The J gene is TRBJ1-6, the V gene TRBV12-3 or TRBV12-4; a possible D gene is TRBD1 (5 bases). The CDR3 runs 12 residues.

This chain joins TRBV12-3 or TRBV12-4 and TRBJ2-3; TRBD2 agrees at 8 bases. Trimming took 8 bases from V and 2 from J; bases not matched to a gene: 18. This CDR3 spans 18 amino acids. CDR3 amino acids: CASGAFGGGSKDTDTQYF. Here the CDR3 DNA reads TGTGCCAGCGGGGCGTTTGGCGGGGGGTCTAAGGACACAGATACGCAGTATTTT.

The sample holds a few counts of this clonotype. The chain combines TRBV24-1 with TRBJ2-7; 10 nucleotides match TRBD2. This CDR3 is built from 20 residues. J lost 3 bases, V lost 0 bases, and 16 bases had no gene match. Per the germline V gene, CDR1 is KGHDR and CDR2 is SFDVKD. The CDR3 is CATSDLLRGLAGVLLYEQYF. The CDR3 bases are TGTGCCACCAGTGATTTGCTTAGGGGGCTAGCGGGGGTCCTCCTCTACGAGCAGTACTTC.

This clonotype was observed at least ten times. The chain uses TRBV20-1 and TRBJ1-6, with D perhaps matching TRBD1 (5 bases). Germline V gives CDR1 DFQATT, CDR2 SNEGSKA (reference sequence). Between the trimmed V and J ends, which lost 1 base and 3 bases, there was a span of 13 bases. This CDR3 spans 16 amino acids. CDR3: CSARAATENYNSPLHF. DNA of the CDR3: TGCAGTGCTAGAGCCGCGACAGAGAACTATAATTCACCCCTCCACTTT.

This clonotype was observed at least ten times. The chain employs TRBV7-2 and TRBJ2-7; 10 nucleotides agree with TRBD1. V lost 5 bases to trimming and J lost 6 bases; unmatched junction nucleotides: 7. This CDR3 comprises 14 residues. Germline assignment: CDR1 SGHTA and CDR2 FQGNSA. The CDR3 DNA reads as TGTGCCAGCAGCCGAACCGGGACAGGGGTCGAGCAGTACTTC. This gives the protein CASSRTGTGVEQYF. Filled out from reference TRBV7-2 and TRBJ2-7, the complete variable domain reads GAGVSQSPSNKVTEKGKDVELRCDPISGHTALYWYRQSLGQGLEFLIYFQGNSAPDKSGLPSDRFSAERTGGSVSTLTIQRTQQEDSAVYLCASSRTGTGVEQYFGPGTRLTVT.

This chain's CDR3 is CASSYSAARYEQYF. The CDR3 DNA is TGTGCCAGCAGTTACTCCGCCGCGCGGTACGAGCAGTACTTC. This sequence joins TRBV6-2 or TRBV6-3 and TRBJ2-7, with D unclear. The germline gives CDR1 MNHEY, CDR2 SVGEGT. The V end was cut by 0 bases, the J end by 4 bases, with 10 bases between. The CDR3 consists of 14 residues.

The gene calls are TRBV19 and TRBJ2-1, with 8 nucleotides matching TRBD1. Germline trimming cut 6 bases from V and 4 bases from J; bases unmatched to any gene: 11. The germline V gene has CDR1 LNHDA and CDR2 SQIVND (reference sequence). The CDR3 contains 16 residues. CDR3 amino acids: CASRTGDGMGYNEQFF. CDR3 bases: TGTGCCAGTAGGACAGGGGACGGTATGGGGTACAATGAGCAGTTCTTC. Using reference TRBV19 and TRBJ2-1 for the parts outside the CDR3, the full variable domain is DGGITQSPKYLFRKEGQNVTLSCEQNLNHDAMYWYRQDPGQGLRLIYYSQIVNDFQKGDIAEGYSVSREKKESFPLTVTSAQKNPTAFYLCASRTGDGMGYNEQFFGPGTRLTVL.

In the case of this clonotype: A single base separates this from a much larger clone, so it may be a read error. The CDR3 DNA follows: TGTGCCAGCAGCTTAGGGGCGACAGGGGGTGGCTACACCTTC. Its protein product is CASSLGATGGGYTF. V is TRBV7-2 and J is TRBJ1-2; 9 nucleotides agree with TRBD1. CDR1 SGHTA and CDR2 FQGNSA come from the germline V gene. V was clipped by 1 base and J by 7 bases; unmatched bases: 4. CDR3 size: 14 residues.

The V call is TRBV20-1, the J call TRBJ1-5; 11 bases map to TRBD1. From germline, CDR1 is DFQATT and CDR2 SNEGSKA (reference sequence). This CDR3 comprises 16 residues. Losses at the gene ends were 4 bases for V and 5 bases for J; bases not matched to a gene: 10. CDR3 in DNA: TGCAGTGCTAAAGAAATGGACAGGGGGCGCGATCAGCCCCAGCATTTT. Translation gives CSAKEMDRGRDQPQHF.